The sequence of this T cell receptor beta chain was determined in a study of radiation and T cells in renal cell carcinoma. Study as a whole: Nephrectomy followed 15 Gy stereotactic body radiation by 4 weeks. Study outcomes and limitations: From baseline, blood top tumor clonotypes peaked at 2 weeks post-radiation.

Assay used: immunoSEQ multiplex PCR; TCRdb lists only in-frame clones, some missing. The profile shows about 140,000 clones, over 65% of them singletons. This CDR3 is built from 17 residues. CDR1 and CDR2 from the germline V gene are SEHNR and FQNEAQ (reference sequence). V was clipped by 7 bases and J by 3 bases, with 25 bases between them. The time point was: baseline pretreatment blood. The treatment is: 15 Gy SBRT to primary tumor, nephrectomy 4 weeks later. After SBRT, blood was collected at 2 and 4 weeks, plus baseline. This renal cell carcinoma was of the clear cell type. In the case of this clone: What it binds is unknown.

The rearrangement links TRBV7-9 to TRBJ2-7; maybe TRBD2 (6 bases). The sequence was collected from a woman aged 45-65 years with renal cell carcinoma. The source material was blood, sampled from a patient whose treatment included radiotherapy and nephrectomy. CDR3 region: CASTIASGAGIDYEQYF. CDR3 bases: TGTGCCAGCACCATCGCCTCCGGGGCGGGAATAGACTACGAGCAGTACTTC.